This TCR beta chain was identified in a study of chemoradiotherapy in HPV16-positive cancers. Study context: A couple of HPV16-positive patients' cells yielded candidate HPV-specific clones and common motifs.

The junction had 7 bases not matched to a gene; V was cut back by 3 bases and J by 2 bases. The CDR3 has 16 amino acids. Germline CDR1 reads LNHDA; CDR2 reads SQIVND (reference sequence). Profiled with immunoSEQ multiplex PCR; TCRdb holds only in-frame clones, not every one. The sample comprises about 13,000 clones, under 85% of which are singletons, and less than 6% rests with the top ten. Study-wide results and limits: HPV-specific T cells were functionally defined from only a couple of HPV16-positive patients. Candidate HPV-specific clones and E7-related TCR motifs grew in tumor during treatment.

Notes on this clone: What it binds is unknown.

This rearrangement joins TRBV19 to TRBJ1-5, with 7 nucleotides matching TRBD1. The sample consisted of blood, taken from a patient who underwent chemoradiotherapy. The receptor was isolated from a human donor with HPV-associated anogenital cancer. CDR3 protein: CASSISSQGGNQPQHF. CDR3 DNA: TGTGCCAGTAGTATTAGCTCGCAGGGGGGCAATCAGCCCCAGCATTTT. The variable domain in full, with the rest retrieved from reference TRBV19 and TRBJ1-5, is DGGITQSPKYLFRKEGQNVTLSCEQNLNHDAMYWYRQDPGQGLRLIYYSQIVNDFQKGDIAEGYSVSREKKESFPLTVTSAQKNPTAFYLCASSISSQGGNQPQHFGDGTRLSIL.